This paragraph reports one TCR beta chain. Its specificity is not known. Blood draws occurred at baseline, cycle 4 day 1, and cycle 7 day 1. Libraries were prepared by immunoSEQ multiplex PCR; TCRdb keeps only in-frame clonotypes and omits some of them. This sample has tens of thousands of clones, with less than 85% found just once. The entry originates in a study of OX40 agonist ivuxolimab in advanced cancers. The overall study: The group had a mean age of roughly 65 years, ranged from about 20 to 90, and was approximately 81% male. Three individuals attained partial responses, comprising one hepatocellular carcinoma case and two cutaneous melanoma cases. Points from the study as a whole: In the 0.1 to 3.0 mg/kg range, CD4+ and CD8+ blood T cells had expanded clonally by week 6.

Specimen: CD4+ or CD8+ T cells sorted from blood, collected in a trial of the OX40 agonist ivuxolimab. This receptor was obtained from an adult with an advanced solid tumor such as melanoma, head and neck, liver or kidney cancer.

CDR3 sequence: CASSPGRETQYF. The CDR3 nucleotides are TGTGCCAGCAGCCCGGGAAGAGAGACCCAGTACTTC. The V call is TRBV5-4, the J call TRBJ2-5; tentative D call: TRBD2 (5 bases). The CDR3 covers 12 residues. CDR1 and CDR2 (germline): SGHNT, YYREEE (reference sequence). Trimming took 4 bases from V and 4 from J, leaving 8 bases between them. Variable domain in full (rest from reference TRBV5-4 and TRBJ2-5): ETGVTQSPTHLIKTRGQQVTLRCSSQSGHNTVSWYQQALGQGPQFIFQYYREEENGRGNFPPRFSGLQFPNYSSELNVNALELDDSALYLCASSPGRETQYFGPGTRLLVL.